The 5 T cell receptor beta chains given below trace back to one sample, sequenced in a study of shared clonotypes between healthy human individuals. Generated by immunoSEQ multiplex PCR, the TCRdb table keeps only in-frame clones and is missing some. The sample includes about 2.1 million clones, around 93% of them seen just once. Naive CD8 cells were CD45RO-negative, positively selected for CCR7, excluding terminally differentiated effector memory CD45RA+ cells. Sequenced sample: naive CD8+ T cells from PBMCs. All receptors come from a young man in good health. Some clones in this sample may be carry-over from other donors' samples.

The chain employs TRBV27 and TRBJ1-4; D perhaps matches TRBD1 (5 bases). Trimming stripped 5 bases from V and 3 bases from J, with 16 bases between. Germline V gene lookup returns CDR1 MNHEY and CDR2 SMNVEV (reference sequence). The CDR3 totals 16 residues. CDR3 loop: CASSVRGGRANEKLFF. The CDR3 DNA reads as TGTGCCAGCAGTGTGAGGGGCGGGAGGGCTAATGAAAAACTGTTTTTT.

CDR3 residues: CASSLGQGGLSYGYTF. The CDR3, as DNA: TGTGCCAGCAGCTTAGGACAGGGAGGGTTAAGCTATGGCTACACCTTC. The chain uses TRBV7-9 and TRBJ1-2; 7 bases fit TRBD1. Germline-derived CDR1 and CDR2 are SEHNR and FQNEAQ (reference sequence). The CDR3 has 16 amino acids. V lost 1 base to trimming and J lost 4 bases; unmatched junction nucleotides: 9.

This rearrangement joins TRBV4-3 to TRBJ1-2, with TRBD1 matching over 9 bases. The J segment lost 7 bases and the V segment lost 4 bases, leaving 7 bases of the junction unmatched. The length of the CDR3 is 14 residues. CDR1 and CDR2 from the germline V gene are LGHNA and YSLEER. The CDR3 sequence: CASSLTGGAFGYTF. In DNA, the CDR3 is TGCGCCAGCAGCCTAACAGGGGGCGCGTTTGGCTACACCTTC.

This chain joins TRBV6-5 and TRBJ2-2, with D perhaps assigned TRBD1 or TRBD2 (5 bases each). From germline, CDR1 is MNHEY and CDR2 SVGAGI. With 5 bases removed from V and 5 bases from J, the gap between germline ends came to 15 bases. The CDR3 is 15 residues long. CDR3 in amino acids: CASSPSEGLTGELFF. As DNA, the CDR3 is TGTGCCAGCAGTCCTTCCGAGGGGCTTACCGGGGAGCTGTTTTTT.

The chain recombines TRBV30 with TRBJ2-7; D might be TRBD1 or TRBD2, each matching 5 bases. V lost 5 bases to trimming and J lost 3 bases, with 17 bases between them. The CDR3 totals 14 residues. Germline CDR1 reads GTSNPN; CDR2 reads SVGIG (reference sequence). The CDR3, as DNA: TGTGCCTGGCACGACCCGGGGCCTTTCTACGAGCAGTACTTC. It encodes CAWHDPGPFYEQYF. Combining the CDR3 with reference TRBV30 and TRBJ2-7 gives the whole variable domain SQTIHQWPATLVQPVGSPLSLECTVEGTSNPNLYWYRQAAGRGLQLLFYSVGIGQISSEVPQNLSASRPQDRQFILSSKKLLLSDSGFYLCAWHDPGPFYEQYFGPGTRLTVT.